This T cell receptor beta chain was recovered during a study of blood T cell repertoires in COVID-19. As for the study in general: The United States, Italy and Spain were the sources of the acute and convalescent COVID-19 samples. T cells, B-cell-depleted T cells, or PBMCs provided the cDNA or gDNA that served as material.

Individuals aged about 18 to 100 years were recruited from some 26 US areas. Cohorts were determined from participant-reported clinical history. Generated by immunoSEQ multiplex PCR, the TCRdb table keeps only in-frame clones and is missing some. The sample consists of 350,000 or so clones, 88% of them appearing once. CDR3 length equals 16 residues. V lost 5 bases, J lost 1 base, and 6 bases stayed unmatched. Germline V gene lookup returns CDR1 SGHTA and CDR2 FQGTGA. The source is a young woman who had been exposed to COVID-19. Material: PBMCs or T cells enriched from blood (not recorded which). The rearrangement joins TRBV7-3 to TRBJ2-2; TRBD1 matches 8 bases. The CDR3 DNA reads as TGTGCCAGCAGCCCGCCGGGACAGGTGAACACCGGGGAGCTGTTTTTT. As protein: CASSPPGQVNTGELFF.